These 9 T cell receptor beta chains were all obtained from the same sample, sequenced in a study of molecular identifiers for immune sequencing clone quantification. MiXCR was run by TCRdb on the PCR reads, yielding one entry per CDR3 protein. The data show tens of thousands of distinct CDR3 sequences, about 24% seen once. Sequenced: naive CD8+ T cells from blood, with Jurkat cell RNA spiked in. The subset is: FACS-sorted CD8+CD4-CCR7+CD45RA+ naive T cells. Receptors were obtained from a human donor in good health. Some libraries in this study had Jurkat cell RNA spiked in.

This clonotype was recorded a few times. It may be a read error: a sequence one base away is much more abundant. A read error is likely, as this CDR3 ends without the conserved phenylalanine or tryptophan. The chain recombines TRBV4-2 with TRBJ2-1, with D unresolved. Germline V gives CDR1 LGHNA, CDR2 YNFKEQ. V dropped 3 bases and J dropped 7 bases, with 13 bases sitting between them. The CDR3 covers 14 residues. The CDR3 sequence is CASSHSPGPNEQFL. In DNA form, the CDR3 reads TGTGCCAGCAGCCATTCCCCGGGCCCGAATGAGCAGTTCCTC.

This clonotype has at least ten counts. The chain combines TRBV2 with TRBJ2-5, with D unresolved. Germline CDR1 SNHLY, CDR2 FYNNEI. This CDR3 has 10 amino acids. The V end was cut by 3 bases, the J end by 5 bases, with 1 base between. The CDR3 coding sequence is TGTGCCAGCAGTGACGAGACCCAGTACTTC. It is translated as CASSDETQYF.

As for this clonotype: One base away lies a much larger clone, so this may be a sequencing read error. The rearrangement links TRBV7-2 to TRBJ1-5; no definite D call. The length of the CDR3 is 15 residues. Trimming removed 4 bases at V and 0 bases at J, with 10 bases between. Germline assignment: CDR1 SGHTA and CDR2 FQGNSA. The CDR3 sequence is CASSSATFSNQPQHF. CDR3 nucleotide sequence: TGTGCCAGCAGCTCAGCCACTTTTAGCAATCAGCCCCAGCATTTT.

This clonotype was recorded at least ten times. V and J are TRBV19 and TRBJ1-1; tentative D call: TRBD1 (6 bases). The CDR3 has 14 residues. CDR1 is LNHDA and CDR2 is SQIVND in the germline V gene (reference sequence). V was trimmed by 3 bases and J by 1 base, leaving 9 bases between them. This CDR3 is CASSMTGWNTEAFF. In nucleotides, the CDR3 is TGTGCCAGTAGTATGACAGGCTGGAACACTGAAGCTTTCTTT.

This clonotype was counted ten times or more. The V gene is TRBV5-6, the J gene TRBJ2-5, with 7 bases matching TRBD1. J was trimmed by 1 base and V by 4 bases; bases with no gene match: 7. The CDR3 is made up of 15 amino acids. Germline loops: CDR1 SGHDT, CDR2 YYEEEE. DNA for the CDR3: TGTGCCAGCAGCCCCGCAGGGACAGCCCAAGAGACCCAGTACTTC. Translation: CASSPAGTAQETQYF.

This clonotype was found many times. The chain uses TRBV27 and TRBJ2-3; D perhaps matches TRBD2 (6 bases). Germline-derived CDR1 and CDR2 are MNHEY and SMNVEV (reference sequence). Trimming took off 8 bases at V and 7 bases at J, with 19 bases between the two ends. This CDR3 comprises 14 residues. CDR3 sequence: CASGNLFGGNTQYF. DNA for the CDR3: TGTGCCAGCGGGAACTTGTTTGGGGGGAATACGCAGTATTTT.

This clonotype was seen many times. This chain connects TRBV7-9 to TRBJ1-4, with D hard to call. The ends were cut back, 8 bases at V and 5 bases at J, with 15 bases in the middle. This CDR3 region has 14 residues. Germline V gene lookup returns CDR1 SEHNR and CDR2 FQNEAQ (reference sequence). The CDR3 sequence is CASSYISPNEKLFF. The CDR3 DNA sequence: TGTGCCAGCTCTTATATCTCCCCCAATGAAAAACTGTTTTTT.

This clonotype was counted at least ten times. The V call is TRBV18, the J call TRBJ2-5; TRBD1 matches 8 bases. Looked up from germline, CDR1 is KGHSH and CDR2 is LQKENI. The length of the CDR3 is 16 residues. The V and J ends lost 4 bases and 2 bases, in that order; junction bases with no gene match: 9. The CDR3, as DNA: TGTGCCAGCTCACACTTGGACAGGGAGAGGCAAGAGACCCAGTACTTC. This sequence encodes CASSHLDRERQETQYF.

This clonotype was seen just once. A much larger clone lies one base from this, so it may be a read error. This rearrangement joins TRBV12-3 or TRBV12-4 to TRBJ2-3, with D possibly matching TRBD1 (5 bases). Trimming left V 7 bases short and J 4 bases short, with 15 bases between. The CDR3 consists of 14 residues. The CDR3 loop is CASNRTQGADTQYF. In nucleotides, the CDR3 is TGTGCCAGCAACCGTACCCAGGGCGCAGATACGCAGTATTTT.